The rows below give T cell receptor beta chains drawn from one sample of a study of regulatory T cells in long-lasting Graves disease. TCRdb independently ran MiXCR on the multiplex PCR reads; one entry per CDR3 protein. The sample contains 400,000 to 500,000 distinct CDR3 sequences, roughly 15% of which appear only once. In addition, the sample was reused for a study of T cells in Graves' hyperthyroidism and ophthalmopathy.

The material sequenced was peripheral blood mononuclear cells (PBMCs), taken at new diagnosis, from a patient treated with antithyroid drugs. The origin of the receptors is a young woman with Graves disease. Each CDR3 is given with its conserved first and last residue. The D gene is left open where the match is weak. Clone size is given for some rows only: seen once, a few or many times, or a class if the clone is expanded.

V: TRBV20-1; J: TRBJ2-1; D: -; size: many; DNA: TGCAGTGTCATGGCCCGGGATGAGCAGTTCTTC; CDR3: CSVMARDEQFF
V: TRBV7-9; J: TRBJ2-7; D: -; size: few; DNA: TGTGCCAGCAGTAAACCCCCCTACGGTATCGAGCAGTACTTC; CDR3: CASSKPPYGIEQYF
V: TRBV6-5; J: TRBJ2-6; D: -; size: few; DNA: TGTGCCAGCAGTTCCGAATTTATACCATGGGGCTCTGGGGCCAACGTCCTGACTTTC; CDR3: CASSSEFIPWGSGANVLTF
V: TRBV12-3/TRBV12-4; J: TRBJ1-5; D: -; size: -; DNA: TGTGCCAGCAGTTTTTCGGCAGGCTATCAGCCCCAGCATTTT; CDR3: CASSFSAGYQPQHF
V: TRBV12-3/TRBV12-4; J: TRBJ2-1; D: -; size: many; DNA: TGTGCCAGCAGCCCCCCCCCATCTAGCGCAACAGGTACGGATGAGCAGTTCTTC; CDR3: CASSPPPSSATGTDEQFF
V: TRBV20-1; J: TRBJ2-1; D: -; size: few; DNA: TGCAGTGCTAGACTATCAGGGGAGAATGAGCAGTTCTTC; CDR3: CSARLSGENEQFF
V: TRBV30; J: TRBJ2-1; D: TRBD1; size: many; DNA: TGTGCCACGACAGGGGTGAGCTCCTACAATGAGCAGTTCTTC; CDR3: CATTGVSSYNEQFF
V: TRBV3-1; J: TRBJ2-1; D: -; size: -; DNA: TGTGCCAGCAGCCAAACCCAGCTGTGGCTCAATGAGCAGTTCTTC; CDR3: CASSQTQLWLNEQFF
V: TRBV7-2; J: TRBJ1-1; D: -; size: many; DNA: TGTGCCAGCAGCTTAGTGGCAGGGGAGAGTACTGAAGCTTTCTTT; CDR3: CASSLVAGESTEAFF
V: TRBV12-3/TRBV12-4; J: TRBJ1-1; D: TRBD1; size: many; DNA: TGTGCCAGCAGTTCAACAGGGGCGGTTGACACTGAAGCTTTCTTT; CDR3: CASSSTGAVDTEAFF
V: TRBV20-1; J: TRBJ2-1; D: TRBD2; size: many; DNA: TGCAGTGCTACCCAGCTAGCGGGCCTTTACAATGAGCAGTTCTTC; CDR3: CSATQLAGLYNEQFF
V: TRBV3-1; J: TRBJ2-1; D: TRBD2; size: many; DNA: TGTGCCAGCAGCCAAGATCTGGGGGAGGGCCCCGATGAGCAGTTCTTC; CDR3: CASSQDLGEGPDEQFF
V: TRBV20-1; J: TRBJ2-1; D: TRBD2; size: few; DNA: TGCAGTGCTAGAAGGATAGCGGGACTCTACAATGAGCAGTTCTTC; CDR3: CSARRIAGLYNEQFF
V: TRBV7-2; J: TRBJ2-3; D: TRBD2; size: many; DNA: TGTGCCAGTACTAGCGGAAGCACAGATACGCAGTATTTT; CDR3: CASTSGSTDTQYF
V: TRBV11-2; J: TRBJ2-2; D: -; size: -; DNA: TGTGCCAGCAGCTCTCTTACAACAGTGATCCCCACCGGGGAGCTGTTTTTT; CDR3: CASSSLTTVIPTGELFF
V: TRBV3-1; J: TRBJ2-3; D: TRBD2; size: many; DNA: TGTGCCAGCAGCCAAGGTGCTAGCGGGAGGACCTACGTTTTT; CDR3: CASSQGASGRTYVF
V: TRBV3-1; J: TRBJ1-2; D: -; size: many; DNA: TGTGCCAGCAGCTTACTGTCCGCGTCTAACTATGGCTACACCTTC; CDR3: CASSLLSASNYGYTF
V: TRBV20-1; J: TRBJ2-7; D: TRBD2; size: many; DNA: TGCAGTGCTGCCCAACTAGCGGGAGGTAACGAGCAGTACTTC; CDR3: CSAAQLAGGNEQYF